The 29 T cell receptor beta chains below all came from one sample that was sequenced in a study of graft-versus-host responses after intestinal transplantation. Only in-frame clones appear in the TCRdb table, and some are missing; sequencing was by immunoSEQ multiplex PCR. Among under 30,000 clones listed, roughly 90% were seen once. Sample: PBMCs, taken almost 40 days after intestinal transplant. Receptors originate from a human patient who received an intestinal transplant, so some T cells may come from the graft donor.

The rearrangement uses TRBV9 and TRBJ1-3; D not certain. This CDR3 has 15 amino acids. V lost 0 bases and J lost 4, with 11 bases in between. Germline CDR1 is SGDLS and CDR2 is YYNGEE. Here the CDR3 reads CASSVASGPGNTIYF. The DNA of the CDR3 is TGTGCCAGCAGCGTAGCCAGCGGCCCCGGAAACACCATATATTTT.

V gene TRBV28 combines with J gene TRBJ2-7; the match to TRBD1 covers 8 bases. V shed 5 bases, J shed 3 bases, and the junction held 9 bases outside the gene matches. The CDR3 is made up of 15 amino acids. Looked up from germline, CDR1 is MDHEN and CDR2 is SYDVKM. CDR3 in DNA: TGTGCCAGCAGTCCACCGGGACAGGTACTCTACGAGCAGTACTTC. Translating it yields CASSPPGQVLYEQYF. Based on the CDR3 plus reference TRBV28 and TRBJ2-7, the full variable domain is DVKVTQSSRYLVKRTGEKVFLECVQDMDHENMFWYRQDPGLGLRLIYFSYDVKMKEKGDIPEGYSVSREKKERFSLILESASTNQTSMYLCASSPPGQVLYEQYFGPGTRLTVT.

V usage is TRBV7-6 and J usage is TRBJ2-7; no firm D call. CDR3 length: 13 amino acids. The germline V gene encodes CDR1 SGHVS and CDR2 FNYEAQ. V lost 0 bases and J 2 bases, leaving 5 bases between the germline ends. In DNA form, the CDR3 reads TGTGCCAGCAGCTTAGCAGTTACCTACGAGCAGTACTTC. It is translated as CASSLAVTYEQYF.

This chain joins TRBV5-1 and TRBJ2-7; the match to TRBD2 covers 7 bases. CDR1 is SGHRS, CDR2 YFSETQ, per germline. This CDR3 is built from 16 residues. V gave up 1 base and J gave up 2 bases; unmatched junction bases: 9. The CDR3 spells CASSLSHSGLTYEQYF. The CDR3 DNA reads as TGCGCCAGCAGCTTGAGTCATAGCGGGTTAACCTACGAGCAGTACTTC.

The genes are TRBV7-2 and TRBJ2-5; 8 nucleotides match TRBD1. Germline CDR1 and CDR2: SGHTA and FQGNSA. V was clipped by 5 bases and J by 3 bases; unmatched bases: 8. The CDR3 runs 15 residues. In nucleotides, the CDR3 is TGTGCCAGCAGCGCGGGACAGGCCGACAAAGAGACCCAGTACTTC. Amino acids: CASSAGQADKETQYF.

This rearrangement joins TRBV5-1 to TRBJ1-2; D gene uncertain. The V and J ends lost 0 bases and 7 bases respectively, with 1 base between them. Germline loops: CDR1 SGHRS, CDR2 YFSETQ. The CDR3 is 10 residues long. The CDR3 DNA is TGCGCCAGCAGCTTGGGTGGCTACACCTTC. This translates into CASSLGGYTF. Full variable domain (missing parts from reference TRBV5-1 and TRBJ1-2): KAGVTQTPRYLIKTRGQQVTLSCSPISGHRSVSWYQQTPGQGLQFLFEYFSETQRNKGNFPGRFSGRQFSNSRSEMNVSTLELGDSALYLCASSLGGYTFGSGTRLTVV.

This clone was found once. V usage is TRBV2 and J usage is TRBJ2-1, with TRBD2 identical over 13 bases. CDR3 size: 17 residues. Germline CDR1 SNHLY, CDR2 FYNNEI. V lost 6 bases and J lost 8; bases outside the gene matches: 13. CDR3: CASRGTSGRARVYEQFF. The CDR3 nucleotides are TGTGCCAGCAGGGGAACTAGCGGGAGGGCCCGGGTCTATGAGCAGTTCTTC.

The chain employs TRBV5-1 and TRBJ1-6; 8 nucleotides agree with TRBD1. This CDR3 is 15 amino acids long. Trimming removed 2 bases from V and 8 bases from J; junction bases left unmatched: 6. Germline V gene data show CDR1 as SGHRS and CDR2 as YFSETQ. The CDR3 sequence: CASSFWTGTDSPLHF. The CDR3 DNA follows: TGCGCCAGCAGCTTTTGGACAGGGACGGATTCACCCCTCCACTTT.

This sequence joins TRBV6-1 and TRBJ1-5; 8 positions match TRBD1. Germline values: CDR1 MNHNS, CDR2 SASEGT. Trimming removed 4 bases from V and 5 bases from J; junction bases left unmatched: 4. CDR3 length equals 14 residues. In DNA form, the CDR3 reads TGTGCCAGCAGTGGACAGGGGTCGTATCAGCCCCAGCATTTT. This gives the protein CASSGQGSYQPQHF.

This rearrangement joins TRBV28 to TRBJ2-7, with 8 bases aligning to TRBD2. The germline V gene encodes CDR1 MDHEN and CDR2 SYDVKM. This CDR3 has 17 residues. V trimming: 3 bases; J trimming: 3 bases; junction bases outside the gene matches: 13. As DNA, the CDR3 is TGTGCCAGCAGTTTTAATCTAAGGGGTGGGACTAGCTACGAGCAGTACTTC. Translation gives CASSFNLRGGTSYEQYF. Full variable domain (rest looked up from reference TRBV28 and TRBJ2-7): DVKVTQSSRYLVKRTGEKVFLECVQDMDHENMFWYRQDPGLGLRLIYFSYDVKMKEKGDIPEGYSVSREKKERFSLILESASTNQTSMYLCASSFNLRGGTSYEQYFGPGTRLTVT.

The rearrangement uses TRBV28 and TRBJ2-7; D perhaps matches TRBD1 (5 bases). The germline V gene encodes CDR1 MDHEN and CDR2 SYDVKM. The CDR3 length is 17 residues. Trimming left V 2 bases short and J 0 bases short, with 17 bases between. CDR3 in amino acids: CASSLQDKHLSSYEQYF. For the CDR3, the DNA is TGTGCCAGCAGTTTACAGGACAAACACCTCAGCTCCTACGAGCAGTACTTC.

V gene TRBV4-2 combines with J gene TRBJ2-3; either TRBD1 or TRBD2 may supply D (6 bases each). Per the germline V gene, CDR1 is LGHNA and CDR2 is YNFKEQ. Trimming cost V 0 bases and J 3 bases, with 19 bases left between them. The CDR3 runs to 18 residues. The CDR3 protein is CASSQDLRGALVTDTQYF. In DNA, the CDR3 is TGTGCCAGCAGCCAAGATCTGAGGGGGGCACTAGTGACAGATACGCAGTATTTT.

V gene TRBV4-1 combines with J gene TRBJ1-2, with D tentatively TRBD1 (5 bases). The germline V and J ends were trimmed by 1 base and 2 bases, with 11 bases remaining between them. This CDR3 has 15 residues. Germline V lookup: CDR1 MGHRA, CDR2 YSYEKL. The CDR3 loop is CASSQAGTANYGYTF. As DNA, the CDR3 is TGCGCCAGCAGCCAAGCCGGGACCGCCAACTATGGCTACACCTTC.

The chain combines TRBV28 with TRBJ1-5; D is unresolved. There are 13 residues in the CDR3. V was clipped by 7 bases and J by 0 bases, with 7 bases between them. Germline values: CDR1 MDHEN, CDR2 SYDVKM. Here the CDR3 reads CASTYNSNQPQHF. CDR3 sequence (DNA): TGTGCCAGCACTTACAATAGCAATCAGCCCCAGCATTTT.

The V and J genes are TRBV28 and TRBJ2-7; D call uncertain. Germline CDR1 is MDHEN and CDR2 is SYDVKM. CDR3 length: 11 amino acids. V lost 6 bases and J 3 bases, leaving 6 bases between the germline ends. CDR3 nucleotide sequence: TGTGCCAGCAGCCGTAACTACGAGCAGTACTTC. Encoded protein: CASSRNYEQYF.

The chain uses TRBV14 and TRBJ2-1; D not certain. Germline V gene data show CDR1 as SGHDN and CDR2 as FVKESK. Trimming left V 8 bases short and J 6 bases short, with 20 bases between. The CDR3 consists of 15 residues. Written as DNA, the CDR3 is TGTGCCAGCCCGTCCGGGCGTCGTGGTTTCAATGAGCAGTTCTTC. Translated, it gives CASPSGRRGFNEQFF.

The gene calls are TRBV19 and TRBJ2-5; a possible D gene is TRBD2 (5 bases). This CDR3 is 14 amino acids long. In germline, CDR1 is LNHDA, CDR2 SQIVND (reference sequence). Deletions cut 5 bases from V and 2 bases from J, with 12 bases between. The CDR3 DNA reads as TGTGCCAGTAGTGGTTCTAGCTGGCAAGAGACCCAGTACTTC. Translation gives CASSGSSWQETQYF.

This clone occurred once. The V call is TRBV6-4, the J call TRBJ2-1, with 8 bases identical to TRBD2. The CDR3 is 16 amino acids. CDR1 and CDR2 from the germline V gene are MRHNA and SNTAGT. V gave up 3 bases and J gave up 3 bases; unmatched junction bases: 7. The CDR3: CASSDLTGGYYNEQFF. Written as DNA, the CDR3 is TGTGCCAGCAGTGATTTAACGGGAGGGTACTACAATGAGCAGTTCTTC.

The chain combines TRBV6-5 with TRBJ2-3; no definite D call. The V end lost 4 bases, the J end lost 5 bases, and 7 bases lay between the germline ends. CDR3 length equals 12 residues. Germline V lookup: CDR1 MNHEY, CDR2 SVGAGI. In DNA, the CDR3 is TGTGCCAGCAGTTTCACTGGAGATACGCAGTATTTT. Protein product: CASSFTGDTQYF.

CDR3 residues: CASSSGTGAGNTIYF. The CDR3 DNA reads TGTGCCAGCAGTTCCGGGACAGGGGCTGGAAACACCATATATTTT. The rearrangement links TRBV28 to TRBJ1-3; 10 bases align to TRBD1. Germline CDR1 MDHEN, CDR2 SYDVKM. The CDR3 is 15 residues long. The junction had 2 bases not matched to a gene; V was cut back by 4 bases and J by 2 bases.

The chain is built from TRBV5-4 and TRBJ2-7, with D maybe TRBD2 (6 bases). The CDR3 consists of 17 residues. Trimming stripped 0 bases from V and 4 bases from J, with 20 bases between. Germline V gene sequence: CDR1 SGHNT, CDR2 YYREEE (reference sequence). Here the CDR3 reads CASSLGSAGTSVYEQYF. The CDR3 DNA reads TGTGCCAGCAGCTTGGGGTCGGCGGGAACCTCGGTTTACGAGCAGTACTTC. Combining the CDR3 with reference TRBV5-4 and TRBJ2-7 gives the whole variable domain ETGVTQSPTHLIKTRGQQVTLRCSSQSGHNTVSWYQQALGQGPQFIFQYYREEENGRGNFPPRFSGLQFPNYSSELNVNALELDDSALYLCASSLGSAGTSVYEQYFGPGTRLTVT.

The gene calls are TRBV6-1 and TRBJ2-6; D not certain. Germline-derived CDR1 and CDR2 are MNHNS and SASEGT. Deletions cut 5 bases from V and 1 base from J, with 6 bases between. This CDR3 is built from 14 residues. The CDR3 coding sequence is TGTGCCAGCAGTTATCAATCTGGGGCCAACGTCCTGACTTTC. This codes for CASSYQSGANVLTF.

A single count supports this clone. The chain has TRBV4-3 and TRBJ2-5; TRBD2 matches 9 bases. The CDR3 consists of 13 residues. The V gene's germline CDR1 is LGHNA and CDR2 YSLEER. J lost 12 bases, V lost 0 bases, and 5 bases had no gene match. The CDR3 reads CASSQETSGLEYF. The CDR3 DNA sequence: TGCGCCAGCAGCCAAGAGACTAGCGGACTGGAGTACTTC.

This chain links TRBV6-6 with TRBJ2-7, with TRBD1 matching 10 bases. Germline CDR1 and CDR2: MNHNY and SVGAGI (reference sequence). The CDR3 spans 15 residues. V trimming: 4 bases; J trimming: 7 bases; junction bases outside the gene matches: 10. As DNA, the CDR3 is TGTGCCAGCAGTTGGGGGACAGGGGTGCTAGGGGAGCAGTACTTC. Its protein product is CASSWGTGVLGEQYF.

The V and J genes are TRBV2 and TRBJ2-5; the match to TRBD1 covers 12 bases. The germline V gene encodes CDR1 SNHLY and CDR2 FYNNEI. This CDR3 is 16 amino acids long. With 6 bases clipped from V and 7 bases from J, the junction kept 12 bases outside the gene matches. CDR3 protein: CASRGWDRGPYWTQYF. The CDR3 region has the DNA TGTGCCAGCAGGGGCTGGGACAGGGGGCCTTATTGGACCCAGTACTTC.

The rearrangement links TRBV15 to TRBJ2-4, with a tentative D call TRBD1 (5 bases). V gave up 0 bases and J gave up 3 bases, with 12 bases separating them. This CDR3 comprises 16 residues. Germline CDR1 is LNHNV and CDR2 is YYDKDF (reference sequence). Here the CDR3 reads CATSRDPGYDKNIQYF. The CDR3 DNA follows: TGTGCCACCAGCAGAGATCCAGGGTATGACAAAAACATTCAGTACTTC.

This clone has a single count. The chain combines TRBV10-3 with TRBJ2-3, with D unclear. The CDR3 spans 19 residues. Germline values: CDR1 ENHRY, CDR2 SYGVKD. The V and J ends lost 1 base and 0 bases respectively, with 20 bases between them. The CDR3 coding sequence is TGTGCCATCAGTGAGTTGTTTGTACGAGGAGAATCTAGCACAGATACGCAGTATTTT. Translating it yields CAISELFVRGESSTDTQYF.

The V and J genes are TRBV5-6 and TRBJ1-5; TRBD1 matches at 9 bases. V lost 3 bases and J lost 5; bases outside the gene matches: 6. There are 15 residues in the CDR3. The germline gives CDR1 SGHDT, CDR2 YYEEEE. The CDR3 loop reads CASSSRGQGYQPQHF. The CDR3, as DNA: TGTGCCAGCAGCTCTAGGGGACAGGGATATCAGCCCCAGCATTTT.

The chain links TRBV11-2 to TRBJ2-7; 9 bases match TRBD2. Germline CDR1 is SGHAT and CDR2 is FQNNGV. The V gene end was trimmed by 5 bases and the J gene end by 3 bases; junction bases not matched to a gene: 8. The CDR3 loop spans 15 amino acids. CDR3 sequence (DNA): TGTGCCAGCAGCCGTATGACTAGCGGACACTACGAGCAGTACTTC. As protein: CASSRMTSGHYEQYF.